A selection of T cell receptor beta chains follows, all from one sample in a study of blood T cells in healthy people across ages. TCRdb reprocessed the 5' RACE reads via MiXCR and lists one record per CDR3 protein. The sample has about 1.4 million distinct CDR3 sequences; roughly 60% are singletons. The sequencing sample was made of blood. Receptors were obtained from a man aged 18 to 29 in good health. The CDR3 runs from the conserved cysteine through the conserved F or W. The D gene is left open where the match is weak. Size is stated for part of the rows, as once, few or many counts, or as a class when the clone is expanded.

j_call | clone_size | d_call | v_call | cdr3_aa | cdr3_nt
TRBJ1-1 | few | . | TRBV6-5 | CASSYRDTEAFF | TGTGCCAGCAGTTACCGTGATACTGAAGCTTTCTTT
TRBJ2-5 | . | . | TRBV7-8 | CASSSQGHQETQYF | TGTGCCAGCAGCTCACAGGGACATCAAGAGACCCAGTACTTC
TRBJ2-7 | . | . | TRBV20-1 | CSARVFRQASYEQYF | TGCAGTGCTAGAGTGTTTCGGCAGGCGAGCTACGAGCAGTACTTC
TRBJ2-5 | . | TRBD2 | TRBV20-1 | CSARDLWGGRNNEQYF | TGCAGTGCTAGAGATCTATGGGGGGGGAGGAACAATGAGCAGTACTTC
TRBJ2-3 | . | . | TRBV10-3 | CAISGVGGRFGGPTDTQYF | TGTGCCATCAGTGGAGTCGGAGGACGATTTGGGGGCCCCACAGATACGCAGTATTTT
TRBJ2-1 | once | . | TRBV29-1 | CSVAPGRLEQLF | TGCAGCGTAGCCCCGGGACGCCTGGAGCAGTTATTC
TRBJ2-5 | . | . | TRBV27 | CASSFSVEGGRETQYF | TGTGCCAGCAGTTTCTCTGTTGAGGGGGGCCGGGAGACCCAGTACTTC
TRBJ2-7 | . | . | TRBV3-1 | CASTFRQGSTYEQYF | TGTGCCAGCACCTTCCGGCAGGGTAGCACCTACGAGCAGTACTTC
TRBJ2-5 | . | . | TRBV4-1 | CASSQDQGSLQETQYF | TGCGCCAGCAGCCAAGACCAAGGATCCTTACAAGAGACCCAGTACTTC
TRBJ1-5 | . | . | TRBV19 | CASNSGTLQPQHF | TGTGCCAGTAACTCGGGGACACTACAGCCCCAGCATTTT
TRBJ2-1 | . | . | TRBV4-2 | CASSQPTQGEQFF | TGTGCCAGCAGTCAACCAACACAGGGAGAGCAGTTCTTC
TRBJ1-2 | . | . | TRBV2 | CASSGLSPHGYTF | TGTGCCAGCAGTGGTCTATCCCCCCATGGCTACACCTTC
TRBJ2-7 | . | . | TRBV4-1 | CASSQPTGSSYEQYF | TGCGCCAGCAGCCAGCCGACAGGTAGCTCCTACGAGCAGTACTTC
TRBJ2-3 | few | . | TRBV4-1 | CASSQGANLYTDTQYF | TGCGCCAGCAGCCAAGGGGCCAACCTATACACAGATACGCAGTATTTT
TRBJ2-3 | . | TRBD2 | TRBV6-5 | CASKSGGTDTQYF | TGTGCCAGCAAAAGCGGGGGCACGGATACGCAGTATTTT
TRBJ2-7 | . | TRBD2 | TRBV4-2 | CASSQLLADNPYEQYF | TGTGCCAGCAGCCAACTACTAGCGGACAATCCCTACGAGCAGTACTTC
TRBJ2-7 | . | . | TRBV7-7 | CASSETPNKEQYF | TGTGCCAGCAGCGAGACTCCAAACAAGGAGCAGTACTTC
TRBJ2-5 | few | . | TRBV11-2 | CASSPGTTWETQYF | TGTGCCAGCAGCCCCGGGACAACTTGGGAGACCCAGTACTTC
TRBJ1-2 | . | . | TRBV4-2 | CASSQGGNGYTF | TGTGCCAGCAGCCAAGGGGGAAATGGCTACACCTTC
TRBJ2-2 | . | . | TRBV7-2 | CASSPDPGGGTGELFF | TGTGCCAGCAGCCCCGACCCTGGTGGGGGCACCGGGGAGCTGTTTTTT
TRBJ2-3 | . | . | TRBV3-1 | CASSQGEYTDTQYF | TGTGCCAGCAGCCAAGGGGAGTACACAGATACGCAGTATTTT
TRBJ2-7 | few | . | TRBV28 | CASSLSDSAYEQYF | TGTGCCAGCAGTTTATCGGACAGTGCCTACGAGCAGTACTTC
TRBJ1-4 | once | . | TRBV7-8 | CASSLGSVGEKLFF | TGTGCCAGCAGCTTAGGGAGTGTTGGTGAAAAACTGTTTTTT
TRBJ2-7 | . | TRBD1 | TRBV10-3 | CAISEWTGGMIQYF | TGTGCCATCAGTGAGTGGACAGGGGGGATGATTCAGTACTTC
TRBJ2-5 | . | TRBD1 | TRBV7-9 | CASRHRDRAMETQYF | TGTGCCAGCAGGCACCGGGACAGGGCTATGGAGACCCAGTACTTC
TRBJ2-3 | . | . | TRBV10-3 | CAIRGGVRSGGFGTQYF | TGTGCCATCAGGGGGGGAGTCAGAAGTGGCGGATTCGGTACGCAGTATTTT
TRBJ1-1 | . | . | TRBV20-1 | CSARDLRDIGTEAFF | TGCAGTGCTAGAGATCTACGGGACATAGGGACTGAAGCTTTCTTT
TRBJ2-3 | . | TRBD1 | TRBV15 | CATSRGGTGLMTDTQYF | TGTGCCACCAGCAGAGGAGGGACAGGGTTAATGACAGATACGCAGTATTTT
TRBJ1-5 | once | . | TRBV18 | CASSPTGQRNQPQHF | TGTGCCAGCTCACCAACTGGACAGAGAAACCAGCCCCAGCATTTT
TRBJ2-3 | . | . | TRBV6-4 | CASSRDSTIDTQYF | TGTGCCAGCAGTCGGGATTCTACCATAGATACGCAGTATTTT
TRBJ1-5 | few | . | TRBV5-6 | CASSSVYSQGPQPQHF | TGTGCCAGCAGCTCCGTTTATAGCCAGGGGCCTCAGCCCCAGCATTTT
TRBJ2-3 | . | TRBD2 | TRBV4-2 | CASSQDSPDTAGGRGDTQYF | TGTGCCAGCAGCCAAGACTCCCCTGATACCGCGGGGGGGAGAGGCGATACGCAGTATTTT
TRBJ1-2 | few | . | TRBV7-2 | CASSSMGTYGYTF | TGTGCCAGCAGCTCTATGGGCACCTATGGCTACACCTTC
TRBJ2-5 | . | . | TRBV4-2 | CASSQERGVEKTQYF | TGTGCCAGCAGCCAAGAAAGAGGGGTTGAAAAGACCCAGTACTTC
TRBJ2-3 | . | . | TRBV20-1 | CSASSDNTGSTDTQYF | TGCAGTGCTAGTAGTGACAATACTGGGAGCACAGATACGCAGTATTTT
TRBJ1-6 | . | . | TRBV4-2 | CASSQDLAPSSYNSPLHF | TGTGCCAGCAGCCAAGACCTAGCTCCCAGCTCCTATAATTCACCCCTCCACTTT
TRBJ1-4 | . | . | TRBV4-1 | CASSQDRSQLFF | TGCGCCAGCAGCCAAGATCGGAGCCAGCTGTTTTTT
TRBJ2-2 | . | . | TRBV6-5 | CASSYYRNTGELFF | TGTGCCAGCAGTTACTACCGGAACACCGGGGAGCTGTTTTTT
TRBJ2-1 | . | TRBD2 | TRBV5-1 | CASSSGTSFLNEQFF | TGCGCCAGCAGTTCCGGGACTAGCTTTTTAAATGAGCAGTTCTTC
TRBJ1-5 | . | . | TRBV20-1 | CSALRRRGQPQHF | TGCAGTGCTCTTCGGAGGCGGGGCCAGCCCCAGCATTTT
TRBJ2-2 | . | TRBD2 | TRBV4-1 | CASSPRGGLNTGELFF | TGCGCCAGCAGCCCTAGGGGAGGGCTGAACACCGGGGAGCTGTTTTTT
TRBJ1-1 | . | . | TRBV29-1 | CSVELLTTSTEAFF | TGCAGCGTTGAGTTGTTGACAACCTCAACAGAAGCTTTCTTT
TRBJ2-1 | . | . | TRBV7-6 | CASSLRAYGQYNEQFF | TGTGCCAGCAGCTTGAGGGCCTACGGGCAATACAATGAGCAGTTCTTC
TRBJ2-1 | few | . | TRBV4-3 | CASSQATAVSSYNEQFF | TGCGCCAGCAGCCAAGCTACGGCGGTGAGCTCCTACAATGAGCAGTTCTTC
TRBJ1-2 | . | . | TRBV29-1 | CSVADSRTYGYTF | TGCAGCGTTGCCGACAGCCGAACCTATGGCTACACCTTC
TRBJ2-4 | . | . | TRBV14 | CASRPGGSPHIQYF | TGTGCCAGTCGACCCGGTGGGTCCCCTCACATTCAGTACTTC
TRBJ1-5 | . | . | TRBV5-1 | CASSSEGSSAQHF | TGCGCCAGCAGCTCCGAAGGGAGCTCGGCCCAGCATTTT
TRBJ2-4 | . | TRBD2 | TRBV20-1 | CSASFPSGRRVAKNIQYF | TGCAGTGCTAGCTTCCCTAGCGGGAGAAGGGTAGCCAAAAACATTCAGTACTTC
TRBJ1-4 | . | . | TRBV25-1 | CASSFAGGLNEKLFF | TGTGCCAGCAGCTTTGCTGGGGGGCTTAATGAAAAACTGTTTTTT
TRBJ1-1 | few | . | TRBV6-1 | CASSEASGGGTEAFF | TGTGCCAGCAGTGAAGCCTCGGGTGGAGGGACTGAAGCTTTCTTT
TRBJ1-1 | . | TRBD1 | TRBV11-2 | CASSLDDRAEAFF | TGTGCCAGCAGCTTAGACGACAGGGCTGAAGCTTTCTTT
TRBJ1-1 | . | . | TRBV27 | CASCLKVNTEAFF | TGTGCCAGCTGCCTTAAGGTGAACACTGAAGCTTTCTTT
TRBJ2-3 | . | TRBD2 | TRBV10-3 | CVIRAPGTSGGRSTDTQYF | TGTGTCATCAGGGCCCCCGGGACTAGCGGGGGGCGTAGCACAGATACGCAGTATTTT
TRBJ2-1 | . | TRBD2 | TRBV10-2 | CASRGLDSYNEQFF | TGCGCCAGCAGGGGACTAGATTCCTACAATGAGCAGTTCTTC
TRBJ1-2 | . | . | TRBV11-2 | CASSFTTEDYGYTF | TGTGCCAGCAGCTTCACGACAGAGGACTATGGCTACACCTTC
TRBJ2-5 | . | . | TRBV28 | CATEGPPRETQYF | TGTGCCACGGAGGGGCCCCCAAGGGAGACCCAGTACTTC
TRBJ2-7 | . | TRBD1 | TRBV6-6 | CASSYNRDRGSYEQYF | TGTGCCAGCAGTTACAACCGGGACAGGGGTTCCTACGAGCAGTACTTC
TRBJ2-4 | . | . | TRBV20-1 | CSARPTLGALAKNIQYF | TGCAGTGCTAGACCCACCCTAGGGGCCTTAGCCAAAAACATTCAGTACTTC
TRBJ2-7 | . | TRBD2 | TRBV27 | CATASGLAGGPRYEQYF | TGTGCCACCGCTAGCGGACTAGCGGGAGGTCCTCGGTACGAGCAGTACTTC
TRBJ2-3 | few | . | TRBV25-1 | CASSIGDRRDTQYF | TGTGCCAGCAGTATTGGAGACCGGCGAGATACGCAGTATTTT